What follows are 18 T cell receptor beta chains derived from one specimen sequenced in a study of blood T cells in healthy people across ages. A second PCR of about 7 to 11 cycles used a sample-barcoded 5' primer and a J-beta primer mix. TCRdb independently ran MiXCR on the 5' RACE reads; one entry per CDR3 protein. The sample has some 1.5 million distinct CDR3 sequences; roughly 30% are singletons. The sequenced sample was blood. These receptors originate from a woman in her 30s in good health.

This clonotype was counted many times. This rearrangement joins TRBV2 to TRBJ1-2, with 8 bases that match TRBD1. CDR3 size: 13 residues. CDR1 is SNHLY and CDR2 is FYNNEI in the germline V gene. V was pared by 6 bases and J by 2 bases, with 2 bases of the junction left unmatched. The CDR3 protein is CASSGQGNYGYTF. CDR3 DNA sequence: TGTGCCAGCAGCGGACAGGGAAACTATGGCTACACCTTC. The full variable domain, rest sourced from reference TRBV2 and TRBJ1-2, is EPEVTQTPSHQVTQMGQEVILRCVPISNHLYFYWYRQILGQKVEFLVSFYNNEISEKSEIFDDQFSVERPDGSNFTLKIRSTKLEDSAMYFCASSGQGNYGYTFGSGTRLTVV.

The chain is built from TRBV29-1 and TRBJ2-1, with a weak D call TRBD2 (6 bases). The V and J ends lost 4 bases and 2 bases respectively, with 9 bases between them. The CDR3 sequence is 13 residues long. The germline V gene encodes CDR1 SQVTM and CDR2 ANQGSEA. CDR3 DNA: TGCAGCGTTGTGGGGGGACCCTACAATGAGCAGTTCTTC. This gives the protein CSVVGGPYNEQFF.

This clonotype was seen more than once but under ten times. The rearrangement links TRBV29-1 to TRBJ2-1; D might be TRBD2 (6 bases). Trimming left V 6 bases short and J 6 bases short, with 21 bases between. Germline CDR1 reads SQVTM; CDR2 reads ANQGSEA. The CDR3 runs 15 residues. CDR3 sequence (DNA): TGCAGCGTAGAGACGGGACTCGGGGCGTTCAATGAGCAGTTCTTC. This sequence encodes CSVETGLGAFNEQFF.

In its sample, this clonotype was seen a few times. V gene TRBV29-1 combines with J gene TRBJ2-3; no clear D. V shed 4 bases and J shed 11 bases, with 22 bases lying between them. The CDR3 has 14 amino acids. The germline gives CDR1 SQVTM, CDR2 ANQGSEA. In nucleotides, the CDR3 is TGCAGCGTTGGTGGTAGAGCCGTAAGAGAAAGGCAGTATTTT. This codes for CSVGGRAVRERQYF.

The chain employs TRBV3-1 and TRBJ2-7, with D possibly being TRBD1 (5 bases). Germline-derived CDR1 and CDR2 are LGHDT and YNNKEL (reference sequence). The V end lost 4 bases, the J end lost 4 bases, and 11 bases lay between the germline ends. This CDR3 spans 13 amino acids. CDR3 region: CASSRQPAYEQYF. Here the CDR3 DNA reads TGTGCCAGCAGCCGACAGCCAGCGTACGAGCAGTACTTC.

This clonotype was counted once. For the CDR3, the DNA is TGCGCCAGCAGCTTATTCAGGGACGAGACCCAGTACTTC. Translated, it gives CASSLFRDETQYF. The chain combines TRBV5-1 with TRBJ2-5; either TRBD1 or TRBD2 may supply D (5 bases each). The CDR3 totals 13 residues. Trimming took 2 bases from V and 5 from J, leaving 10 bases between them. Germline V gene sequence: CDR1 SGHRS, CDR2 YFSETQ.

The gene calls are TRBV9 and TRBJ2-1, with D maybe TRBD2 (6 bases). V was cut by 7 bases and J by 8 bases, with 19 bases left in between. Germline CDR1 and CDR2: SGDLS and YYNGEE. The CDR3 sequence is 14 residues long. The CDR3 DNA follows: TGTGCCAGCGGCGGGGAGAAGCAGGCGTATGAGCAGTTCTTC. Translating it yields CASGGEKQAYEQFF.

This clonotype was detected only a few times. The chain has TRBV27 and TRBJ2-5; maybe TRBD2 (6 bases). The germline V and J ends were trimmed by 8 bases and 2 bases, with 12 bases remaining between them. Germline V gives CDR1 MNHEY, CDR2 SMNVEV (reference sequence). There are 13 residues in the CDR3. CDR3 sequence reads: CASGGTAQETQYF. In DNA form, the CDR3 reads TGTGCCAGCGGAGGGACGGCGCAAGAGACCCAGTACTTC.

The chain carries TRBV29-1 and TRBJ1-2; perhaps TRBD1 as D (6 bases). V lost 4 bases, J lost 6 bases, and 12 bases lay in between. This CDR3 has 12 residues. Germline CDR1 SQVTM, CDR2 ANQGSEA. CDR3 residues: CSVVRGMDGYTF. In nucleotides, the CDR3 is TGCAGCGTTGTAAGGGGGATGGATGGCTACACCTTC.

The V gene is TRBV2, the J gene TRBJ1-1; TRBD1 is a possible D gene (5 bases). The CDR3 spans 13 residues. Trimming took 5 bases from V and 6 from J, leaving 13 bases between them. Germline values: CDR1 SNHLY, CDR2 FYNNEI. The CDR3 region has the DNA TGTGCCAGCAGTTTGGAGGGGCTGTCTGAAGCTTTCTTT. Amino acids: CASSLEGLSEAFF. Full variable domain (outside the CDR3, taken from reference TRBV2 and TRBJ1-1): EPEVTQTPSHQVTQMGQEVILRCVPISNHLYFYWYRQILGQKVEFLVSFYNNEISEKSEIFDDQFSVERPDGSNFTLKIRSTKLEDSAMYFCASSLEGLSEAFFGQGTRLTVV.

In regard to this clonotype: A much larger clone differs by one base, so this may be a read error. J is TRBJ1-2 and V is TRBV29-1, with no clear D. The CDR3 has 11 residues. V was trimmed by 4 bases and J by 5 bases, leaving 8 bases between them. Germline CDR1 SQVTM, CDR2 ANQGSEA. The CDR3: CSVGARYGYTF. The CDR3 DNA follows: TGCAGCGTTGGGGCACGGTATGGCTACACCTTC.

This clonotype has more than one count but fewer than ten. The gene calls are TRBV12-5 and TRBJ2-3; 12 bases align to TRBD2. The germline gives CDR1 LGHNT, CDR2 FRNRAP. Trimming at V came to 5 bases and at J to 5 bases, leaving 11 bases not matched to a gene. This CDR3 region has 17 residues. The CDR3, as DNA: TGTGCTAGTGGTAAAATCCTGACTAGCGGGGGAGGAGATACGCAGTATTTT. Its translation: CASGKILTSGGGDTQYF.

The table lists this clonotype with a few counts. This chain uses TRBV27 with TRBJ2-7, with D tentatively TRBD1 (6 bases). The CDR3 sequence is 14 residues long. V was clipped by 5 bases and J by 3 bases, with 14 bases between them. CDR1 is MNHEY, CDR2 SMNVEV, per germline (reference sequence). CDR3 DNA sequence: TGTGCCAGCAGTCCGCACAGGGATCTCTACGAGCAGTACTTC. This encodes CASSPHRDLYEQYF.

This clonotype was detected ten times or more. V is TRBV27 and J is TRBJ2-6, with D possibly called TRBD1 or TRBD2 (7 bases each). V was cut by 6 bases and J by 0 bases, with 15 bases left in between. Germline CDR1 and CDR2: MNHEY and SMNVEV (reference sequence). The CDR3 has 17 amino acids. CDR3 loop: CASRADREGSGANVLTF. The CDR3 nucleotides are TGTGCCAGCAGGGCCGACAGGGAGGGCTCTGGGGCCAACGTCCTGACTTTC.

The genes are TRBV7-9 and TRBJ2-7; D possibly corresponds to TRBD1 (6 bases). Germline V gene lookup returns CDR1 SEHNR and CDR2 FQNEAQ (reference sequence). V lost 5 bases to trimming and J lost 2 bases, with 13 bases between them. The CDR3 is 14 residues long. The CDR3 sequence: CASSRGQRTYEQYF. Written as DNA, the CDR3 is TGTGCCAGCAGCCGAGGACAGAGAACCTACGAGCAGTACTTC.

V is TRBV4-2 and J is TRBJ2-3, with 10 bases fitting TRBD2. This CDR3 contains 16 residues. Trimming at V came to 5 bases and at J to 1 base, leaving 6 bases not matched to a gene. Germline V gene sequence: CDR1 LGHNA, CDR2 YNFKEQ. CDR3 coding DNA: TGTGCCAGCAGCGTAAGCGGGGGGGCGGGCACAGATACGCAGTATTTT. It translates to CASSVSGGAGTDTQYF.

The chain joins TRBV20-1 to TRBJ2-7, with D unresolved. V was trimmed by 3 bases and J by 2 bases, leaving 8 bases between them. CDR1 and CDR2 (germline): DFQATT, SNEGSKA (reference sequence). The CDR3 contains 12 residues. In DNA form, the CDR3 reads TGCAGTGCTAGTCGGGCCCCCTACGAGCAGTACTTC. Protein sequence: CSASRAPYEQYF.

This clonotype has a handful of counts. V gene TRBV3-1 combines with J gene TRBJ2-1; D uncertain. The CDR3 runs 13 residues. With 6 bases removed from V and 7 bases from J, the gap between germline ends came to 13 bases. CDR1 is LGHDT and CDR2 is YNNKEL in the germline V gene (reference sequence). The CDR3 sequence is CASSRVFENEQFF. CDR3 nucleotide sequence: TGTGCCAGCAGTCGAGTCTTCGAGAATGAGCAGTTCTTC.